Shown below are 13 T cell receptor beta chains from a single sample sequenced in a study of blood T cell repertoires in COVID-19. TCRdb's copy holds only in-frame clones and misses some; the assay was immunoSEQ multiplex PCR. Altogether 200,000 to 250,000 clones are present, roughly 84% being singletons, with the ten largest covering approximately 7.3%. The specimen sequenced was PBMCs or T cells enriched from blood (not recorded which). The receptors here all came from a woman in her 40s who had recovered from COVID-19.

The chain links TRBV15 to TRBJ1-6; D gene unclear. With 4 bases removed from V and 6 bases from J, the gap between germline ends came to 10 bases. The CDR3 extends over 14 amino acids. CDR1 is LNHNV and CDR2 is YYDKDF in the germline V gene (reference sequence). The DNA of the CDR3 is TGTGCCACCAGCATCACCACGGGTAATTCACCCCTCCACTTT. Its translation is CATSITTGNSPLHF. Variable domain in full (rest from reference TRBV15 and TRBJ1-6): DAMVIQNPRYQVTQFGKPVTLSCSQTLNHNVMYWYQQKSSQAPKLLFHYYDKDFNNEADTPDNFQSRRPNTSFCFLDIRSPGLGDTAMYLCATSITTGNSPLHFGNGTRLTVT.

The V call is TRBV7-3, the J call TRBJ2-1; TRBD2 matches at 10 bases. CDR3 length: 14 amino acids. Per the germline V gene, CDR1 is SGHTA and CDR2 is FQGTGA. V was pared by 3 bases and J by 7 bases, with 3 bases of the junction left unmatched. The CDR3 nucleotides read TGTGCCAGCAGCTTGGGACTAGCGAATAATGAGCAGTTCTTC. Protein: CASSLGLANNEQFF.

The chain joins TRBV5-1 to TRBJ2-1, with 9 bases lining up with TRBD2. V lost 0 bases and J lost 8; bases outside the gene matches: 12. The CDR3 is 17 residues long. From germline, CDR1 is SGHRS and CDR2 YFSETQ. The CDR3 reads CASSLGGLGGRGDEQFF. Here the CDR3 DNA reads TGCGCCAGCAGCTTGGGTGGATTAGGCGGGAGGGGCGATGAGCAGTTCTTC.

This chain connects TRBV7-2 to TRBJ2-2; 10 bases match TRBD2. CDR3 size: 17 residues. Germline V CDR1 and CDR2: SGHTA, FQGNSA. Losses at the gene ends were 1 base for V and 8 bases for J; bases not matched to a gene: 10. The CDR3 nucleotides are TGTGCCAGCAGCTTAGGCCTAGCGGGAGCGAGGGGGGGGGAGCTGTTTTTT. Its translation is CASSLGLAGARGGELFF.

In this sample, this clone turned up a few times. J is TRBJ1-1 and V is TRBV27, with 8 positions matching TRBD1. This CDR3 is 12 amino acids long. V shed 6 bases, J shed 8 bases, and the junction held 5 bases outside the gene matches. Per the germline V gene, CDR1 is MNHEY and CDR2 is SMNVEV (reference sequence). CDR3 loop: CASRPTGGEAFF. The CDR3, as DNA: TGTGCCAGCAGACCTACAGGGGGGGAAGCTTTCTTT.

V is TRBV28 and J is TRBJ2-7; 8 nucleotides line up with TRBD1. With V trimmed by 6 bases and J by 2 bases, 9 bases remained unmatched. Germline assignment: CDR1 MDHEN and CDR2 SYDVKM. The CDR3 covers 15 residues. The CDR3 is CASRQDRGFTYEQYF. In DNA, the CDR3 is TGTGCCAGCAGGCAAGACAGGGGTTTCACCTACGAGCAGTACTTC.

The V call is TRBV11-3, the J call TRBJ2-4, with a possible D match to TRBD2 (5 bases). V lost 5 bases and J 0 bases, leaving 23 bases between the germline ends. CDR3 length: 19 residues. The V gene's germline CDR1 is SGHNT and CDR2 YENEEA. CDR3 coding DNA: TGTGCCAGCAGCCCCCATAAGTGGTGGAGGCCGCGAGCCAAAAACATTCAGTACTTC. Its translation is CASSPHKWWRPRAKNIQYF.

J is TRBJ1-5 and V is TRBV5-4; 8 nucleotides align to TRBD1. V gave up 2 bases and J gave up 2 bases; unmatched junction bases: 12. CDR3 length equals 18 residues. Looked up from germline, CDR1 is SGHNT and CDR2 is YYREEE (reference sequence). This CDR3 is CASSLETGVGICNQPQHF. DNA for the CDR3: TGTGCCAGCAGCTTAGAGACAGGGGTGGGGATTTGCAATCAGCCCCAGCATTTT.

J is TRBJ2-5 and V is TRBV7-2; 7 bases fit TRBD2. The CDR3 consists of 15 residues. The germline gives CDR1 SGHTA, CDR2 FQGNSA. After removal of 5 bases from V and 2 bases from J, the junction contained 8 bases not matched to a gene. The CDR3 here is CASSSQRGLQETQYF. The CDR3 bases are TGTGCCAGCAGCAGTCAGCGGGGATTGCAAGAGACCCAGTACTTC.

V gene TRBV27 combines with J gene TRBJ1-5; tentatively, D is TRBD1 (6 bases). Trimming removed 5 bases at V and 4 bases at J, with 15 bases between. Germline CDR1 and CDR2: MNHEY and SMNVEV (reference sequence). The CDR3 length is 15 residues. DNA for the CDR3: TGTGCCAGCAGTAGGGTATACAGGGATAATCAGCCCCAGCATTTT. It is translated as CASSRVYRDNQPQHF.

This chain connects TRBV2 to TRBJ2-5; TRBD2 matches 12 bases. Per the germline V gene, CDR1 is SNHLY and CDR2 is FYNNEI. The CDR3 runs 15 residues. Trimming took 6 bases from V and 1 from J; bases not matched to a gene: 3. Written as DNA, the CDR3 is TGTGCCAGCAGGTGGACTAGCGGGACCCAAGAGACCCAGTACTTC. Residues: CASRWTSGTQETQYF.

This clone was seen just once. The chain combines TRBV28 with TRBJ2-3; 9 nucleotides match TRBD2. CDR3 length equals 15 residues. V shed 3 bases, J shed 4 bases, and the junction held 5 bases outside the gene matches. Germline V gene data show CDR1 as MDHEN and CDR2 as SYDVKM. This CDR3 reads CASSLAGGGADTQYF. CDR3 nucleotides: TGTGCCAGCAGTTTGGCGGGAGGGGGAGCAGATACGCAGTATTTT.

This clone was observed once. This rearrangement joins TRBV15 to TRBJ2-1; the match to TRBD2 covers 9 bases. The V and J ends lost 6 bases and 4 bases, in that order; junction bases with no gene match: 7. The CDR3 loop spans 15 amino acids. Looked up from germline, CDR1 is LNHNV and CDR2 is YYDKDF (reference sequence). This CDR3 reads CATSRRTSAYNEQFF. In DNA form, the CDR3 reads TGTGCCACCAGTAGGAGGACTAGCGCATACAATGAGCAGTTCTTC.